The clone carrying this TCR beta chain was seen a handful of times. Described time point: persistent/refractory GD, antithyroid drugs over 5 years with positive TRAb. After RNA was extracted from PBMCs, the TCR library was made from it. This CDR3 is built from 13 residues. Germline V gene sequence: CDR1 MGHDK, CDR2 SYGVNS. V was pared by 5 bases and J by 7 bases, with 2 bases of the junction left unmatched. Arm-PCR of CDR3 regions with iRepertoire HTBI primers generated TCR beta libraries. Authors' processing steps: Identification of gene segments yielded more than 55 TRBV and about 15 TRBJ across samples. From the multiplex PCR reads, TCRdb called clonotypes with MiXCR, one entry per CDR3 protein. It is TCRdb's table, rather than the study itself, that gives the V and J calls and clone size. The table includes 350,000 to 500,000 distinct CDR3 sequences, approximately 22% detected once. This sample is drawn from a study of regulatory T cells in long-lasting Graves disease. As for the study in general: Persistence in Graves' disease denoted antithyroid drug use beyond 5 years alongside positive TSH receptor antibodies.

The sequencing here drew on peripheral blood mononuclear cells (PBMCs), taken when the disease was refractory, from a patient treated with antithyroid drugs. V is TRBV25-1 and J is TRBJ1-4; 9 nucleotides agree with TRBD1. The origin of this receptor is a female donor with Graves disease. CDR3 amino acids: CASSLDRGEKLFF. The CDR3 nucleotides read TGTGCCAGCAGTCTGGACAGGGGTGAAAAACTGTTTTTT.